This entry concerns a single T cell receptor beta chain. Its cognate antigen has yet to be identified. One base away there is no much larger clone; base qualities are not given. The cysteine opens and the phenylalanine closes a CDR3 of 17 amino acids. Only the CDR3 portion is preserved as DNA: 51 bases, with reading frame beginning at the first base. Deletion took 3 bases off V and 1 base off J, with a span of 15 bases between the germline ends. CDR1 and CDR2, per the germline V gene, are MNHEY and SVGAGI. Library creation used UMI-ligation and nested PCR. The beta constant-region primer consisted of an equimolar mixture of two oligonucleotides that together covered TRBC1 and TRBC2. Four rounds of PCR, combining the SP2 primer with nested alpha and beta constant-region primers, were used to amplify the ligated cDNA. T4 RNA ligase 1 ligated a single-stranded oligonucleotide carrying the SP2 primer and a 12-nucleotide UMI to the cDNA 3' end. Incubation of the ligation reaction lasted about 20-25 hours at 16 degrees C. PCR2 was typically performed as a SYBR Green qPCR and was stopped at a predetermined threshold so that over-amplification was prevented. All purifications after the first were performed with Agencourt AMPure XP magnetic beads. Library amounts were measured by Qubit and library quality was assessed on a TapeStation, where the main peak was expected at around 650 bp. Pooled libraries were sequenced on an Illumina MiSeq using v2 2x251 paired-end kits, and typically roughly 0.9-2.2 million reads were obtained per sample. Each sample was pooled at 3 to 4 nM, and roughly 4.5-8% PhiX was included to help cluster recognition. The authors processed their data as follows. V and J genes were assigned to Demultiplexor-processed FASTQ reads by Decombinator through tag matching, with a single base-pair mismatch being allowed. UMIs were used by Collapsinator to correct both sequencing errors and frequency errors arising from PCR heterogeneity. CDR3Translator translated TCRs and extracted CDR3s from the conserved cysteine to the FGXG phenylalanine, flagging non-productive sequences. Gini, Shannon entropy and inverse Simpson indices were calculated on repertoires subsampled to equal numbers of UMI-defined TCRs. Within the linear range, a power law was fitted by maximum likelihood to the distributions of clonotype abundance. On one naive CD8 sample, the pipeline and MIGEC gave similar UMI counts, unique TCR numbers and clonal distributions. One analysis removed from the naive repertoire any naive TCRs that were also found in any memory subset from the same donor. Repertoires were searched for several thousand CMV-associated CDR3 sequences compiled from VDJdb and a published dataset. TCRdb reworked the public reads: Q25 trimming with fastp, MiXCR clone assembly, productive beta chains retained. Identical CDR3 proteins give one entry, which carries the most common genes and DNA. These V and J calls are TCRdb output, not the study's own analysis. In all, the sample holds approximately 140,000 distinct CDR3 sequences, and 20% to 25% of those were seen once. The top ten clonotypes cover around 0.097% of the sample.

These data come from a study of naive and memory T cell subsets (TCRdb year 2017). With respect to the entire study: Sorted naive and memory T cell subsets from peripheral blood were analyzed in the study using a UMI-based, open-source pipeline for TCR alpha and beta sequencing. Complete agreement was observed between the functional CMV T cell responses and the IgG serology results. RNA was DNase-treated and reverse transcribed with TCR constant-region primers, mostly using SuperScript III. Overall study results and their limits: Once error correction was done, more than 85% of naive TCR sequences showed up just once, which made the naive abundance distributions much steeper than those of the memory subsets. TCR abundance followed a power law whose exponent differed between naive and memory subsets but was consistent across the three individuals. In both CD4 and CD8 cells, going from naive through CM, EM and EMRA, the Gini index went up while Shannon and inverse Simpson diversity went down. A few larger clonotypes were present in naive repertoires, especially CD8 naive repertoires, and these clonotypes were possibly memory cells re-expressing CD45RA. RNA-based TCR counts may be affected by expression changes linked to T cell activation and differentiation. The repertoire findings for the naive and memory subsets could not be validated, as no ground truth was available. Each clonotype was defined as a single alpha or beta chain sequence rather than as a paired alpha/beta receptor.

From the second PCR step on, the TCR alpha and beta chain libraries were amplified in separate reactions. Donor CMV status was determined by IFNgamma production from CD4+ T cells after overnight stimulation of fresh PBMCs with CMV viral lysate. CD4 T cells were positively selected with Miltenyi beads, followed by positive selection of CD8 T cells from the CD4-negative fraction. Cells stained for CD3, CD4, CD8, CD45RA, CD27 and a live/dead dye were sorted on a BD Aria II into four subsets by CD45RA and CD27. Blood was obtained from a few healthy volunteers, and the blood from each volunteer was fractionated into CD4 and CD8 T cells and subsequently into four differentiation subsets. Around 0.11 L of peripheral blood was collected from each donor, and PBMC were isolated from the blood using Ficoll-Paque PLUS density-gradient centrifugation. Sorted cells were lysed in RLT buffer, after which RNA was extracted using a Qiagen RNeasy kit and stored at -80 degrees C.

Material for sequencing was naive CD4+ T cells from blood. The label giving this sample's cell subset or site can be read as: naive T cells, CD45RA high CD27+. The sequence is built from TRBV6-5 and TRBJ2-2, with the D segment identity uncertain. The clonotype originates from a human donor in good health. The CDR3 region: CASSYTAPSVNTGELFF. The bases read TGTGCCAGCAGTTATACGGCACCCAGCGTGAACACCGGGGAGCTGTTTTTT.